Below are 27 T cell receptor beta chains sequenced from a single sample in a study of cytomegalovirus exposure and HLA in healthy donors. PCR was performed using 60 Vbeta and 13 Jbeta primers. Measured with immunoSEQ multiplex PCR; TCRdb has only the in-frame clones, and not every one. The profile shows almost 200,000 clones, about 85% of them singletons. The sequenced material came from PBMCs. These receptors all come from a male donor in good health and CMV-seropositive.

The chain links TRBV10-3 to TRBJ1-5, with 7 bases fitting TRBD1. Looked up from germline, CDR1 is ENHRY and CDR2 is SYGVKD. Unmatched junction bases numbered 3, after V lost 6 bases and J lost 4 bases. The CDR3 sequence is 13 residues long. The CDR3 DNA is TGTGCCATCAGGGGACAGCCTAATCAGCCCCAGCATTTT. This translates into CAIRGQPNQPQHF.

The V gene is TRBV5-4, the J gene TRBJ2-3; the match to TRBD2 covers 11 bases. The CDR3 covers 17 residues. Losses at the gene ends were 4 bases for V and 6 bases for J; bases not matched to a gene: 13. Germline V lookup: CDR1 SGHNT, CDR2 YYREEE (reference sequence). For the CDR3, the DNA is TGTGCCAGCAGCCGCGACGTAGCGGGGGGGTCGATCGATACGCAGTATTTT. Residues: CASSRDVAGGSIDTQYF.

The chain joins TRBV11-2 to TRBJ1-5; D gene ambiguous. Trimming cost V 5 bases and J 5 bases, with 10 bases left between them. This CDR3 comprises 13 residues. Germline V gene lookup returns CDR1 SGHAT and CDR2 FQNNGV. The CDR3 loop reads CASSPTRDQPQHF. The DNA of the CDR3 is TGTGCCAGCAGCCCGACTCGGGATCAGCCCCAGCATTTT.

The chain is built from TRBV7-8 and TRBJ2-7; no definite D call. In germline, CDR1 is SGHVS, CDR2 FQNEAQ. V was clipped by 4 bases and J by 6 bases, with 7 bases between them. The CDR3 consists of 11 residues. CDR3 DNA: TGTGCCAGCAGCTCGCGTCGCGAGCAGTACTTC. Protein product: CASSSRREQYF. Full variable domain (remainder filled in from reference TRBV7-8 and TRBJ2-7): GAGVSQSPRYKVAKRGQDVALRCDPISGHVSLFWYQQALGQGPEFLTYFQNEAQLDKSGLPSDRFFAERPEGSVSTLKIQRTQQEDSAVYLCASSSRREQYFGPGTRLTVT.

This chain uses TRBV4-2 with TRBJ2-2; a possible D gene is TRBD2 (5 bases). V lost 1 base and J lost 5, with 14 bases in between. The CDR3 is 16 residues long. From germline, CDR1 is LGHNA and CDR2 YNFKEQ. CDR3 nucleotides: TGTGCCAGCAGCCAAGGTTTACCGAGAGGGACCGGGGAGCTGTTTTTT. As protein: CASSQGLPRGTGELFF.

The chain uses TRBV5-4 and TRBJ1-2, with D possibly matching TRBD1 (5 bases). Germline V gives CDR1 SGHNT, CDR2 YYREEE (reference sequence). CDR3 length equals 14 residues. The ends were cut back, 1 base at V and 7 bases at J, with 14 bases in the middle. The DNA for the CDR3 is TGTGCCAGCAGCTTGAACTGGGACTCCTCTGGCTACACCTTC. The encoded protein is CASSLNWDSSGYTF. The full variable domain, its missing parts supplied by reference TRBV5-4 and TRBJ1-2, is ETGVTQSPTHLIKTRGQQVTLRCSSQSGHNTVSWYQQALGQGPQFIFQYYREEENGRGNFPPRFSGLQFPNYSSELNVNALELDDSALYLCASSLNWDSSGYTFGSGTRLTVV.

The chain is built from TRBV11-2 and TRBJ2-7, with TRBD2 matching over 8 bases. This CDR3 comprises 13 residues. Germline lookup yields CDR1 SGHAT and CDR2 FQNNGV. The trim removed 3 bases at V and 3 bases at J, leaving 1 base unmatched. The CDR3 loop reads CASSLGLVYEQYF. CDR3 DNA sequence: TGTGCCAGCAGCTTGGGACTAGTCTACGAGCAGTACTTC. Variable domain in full (rest from reference TRBV11-2 and TRBJ2-7): EAGVAQSPRYKIIEKRQSVAFWCNPISGHATLYWYQQILGQGPKLLIQFQNNGVVDDSQLPKDRFSAERLKGVDSTLKIQPAKLEDSAVYLCASSLGLVYEQYFGPGTRLTVT.

The V and J genes are TRBV4-3 and TRBJ1-2; the D gene is possibly TRBD1 (5 bases). The length of the CDR3 is 16 residues. The germline CDR1 and CDR2 sequences are LGHNA and YSLEER. V dropped 0 bases and J dropped 7 bases, with 18 bases sitting between them. This chain's CDR3 is CASSQDPGGGVGGYTF. The DNA of the CDR3 is TGCGCCAGCAGCCAAGATCCGGGGGGGGGAGTGGGTGGCTACACCTTC.

The chain uses TRBV4-2 and TRBJ2-3, with TRBD2 identical over 9 bases. This CDR3 is 15 amino acids long. J was trimmed by 1 base and V by 4 bases; bases with no gene match: 3. Germline assignment: CDR1 LGHNA and CDR2 YNFKEQ. The CDR3 region is CASSPQRGGTDTQYF. Written as DNA, the CDR3 is TGTGCCAGCAGCCCTCAGCGGGGGGGCACAGATACGCAGTATTTT.

The V gene is TRBV28, the J gene TRBJ2-7; D remains unclear. The V gene's germline CDR1 is MDHEN and CDR2 SYDVKM. Trimming removed 4 bases from V and 7 bases from J, with 8 bases in between. The CDR3 runs 11 residues. The CDR3 sequence is CASSSTVEQYF. DNA of the CDR3: TGTGCCAGCAGTTCGACTGTGGAGCAGTACTTC.

The J gene is TRBJ1-3, the V gene TRBV19; unclear D gene. Germline CDR1 and CDR2: LNHDA and SQIVND (reference sequence). V lost 1 base and J lost 2, with 9 bases in between. The CDR3 runs 15 residues. CDR3 nucleotide sequence: TGTGCCAGTAGTATAGGGGCAGGCACTGGAAACACCATATATTTT. Translation: CASSIGAGTGNTIYF.

This chain connects TRBV28 to TRBJ1-1, with 7 bases identical to TRBD1. This CDR3 has 15 amino acids. J lost 0 bases, V lost 10 bases, and 11 bases had no gene match. The germline V gene has CDR1 MDHEN and CDR2 SYDVKM. DNA for the CDR3: TGTGCCACCTTGGAAGGGGGCGCCGTGAACACTGAAGCTTTCTTT. It translates to CATLEGGAVNTEAFF. Supplemented by reference TRBV28 and TRBJ1-1, the full variable domain reads DVKVTQSSRYLVKRTGEKVFLECVQDMDHENMFWYRQDPGLGLRLIYFSYDVKMKEKGDIPEGYSVSREKKERFSLILESASTNQTSMYLCATLEGGAVNTEAFFGQGTRLTVV.

This clone showed up just a few times. The chain joins TRBV6-6 to TRBJ2-7, with no clear D. The germline V gene has CDR1 MNHNY and CDR2 SVGAGI (reference sequence). V gave up 5 bases and J gave up 0 bases, with 5 bases separating them. This CDR3 has 12 amino acids. CDR3 residues: CASSPVSYEQYF. CDR3 DNA sequence: TGTGCCAGCAGTCCCGTCTCCTACGAGCAGTACTTC.

The V gene is TRBV7-8, the J gene TRBJ2-7; D not resolved. V gave up 5 bases and J gave up 0 bases, with 17 bases separating them. This CDR3 is 16 amino acids long. Germline values: CDR1 SGHVS, CDR2 FQNEAQ. The CDR3 nucleotides are TGTGCCAGCAGCCCTAAAGCCCGACGGAGCTCCTACGAGCAGTACTTC. It codes for CASSPKARRSSYEQYF.

This rearrangement joins TRBV9 to TRBJ1-2; 8 positions match TRBD1. Trimming removed 3 bases from V and 8 bases from J; junction bases left unmatched: 12. CDR3 size: 15 residues. The germline V gene encodes CDR1 SGDLS and CDR2 YYNGEE. CDR3 sequence (DNA): TGTGCCAGCAGCGCGCCACCAACAGGGGGTAACGGCTACACCTTC. The encoded protein is CASSAPPTGGNGYTF.

The CDR3: CASSPRGRENTGELFF. In DNA form, the CDR3 reads TGTGCCAGCAGCCCCCGAGGGAGGGAGAACACCGGGGAGCTGTTTTTT. This chain uses TRBV9 with TRBJ2-2, with TRBD2 matching 7 bases. The CDR3 spans 16 residues. V gave up 4 bases and J gave up 1 base; unmatched junction bases: 7. Germline V gene sequence: CDR1 SGDLS, CDR2 YYNGEE. The full variable domain, in which reference TRBV9 and TRBJ2-2 provide the parts outside the CDR3, is DSGVTQTPKHLITATGQRVTLRCSPRSGDLSVYWYQQSLDQGLQFLIQYYNGEERAKGNILERFSAQQFPDLHSELNLSSLELGDSALYFCASSPRGRENTGELFFGEGSRLTVL.

The V gene is TRBV5-6, the J gene TRBJ2-5, with 9 bases fitting TRBD1. The end of the DNA aligns better with TRBJ2-7, so the J call may be wrong. Germline CDR1 SGHDT, CDR2 YYEEEE. This CDR3 is built from 15 residues. CDR3 bases: TGTGCCAGCAGCTTGGCCGGGACAGGGTCCTACGAGCAGTACTTC. Protein product: CASSLAGTGSYEQYF.

This clone was found once. This chain links TRBV7-2 with TRBJ2-1, with 7 bases aligning to TRBD1. CDR1 and CDR2 from the germline V gene are SGHTA and FQGNSA. J lost 2 bases, V lost 5 bases, and 9 bases had no gene match. The CDR3 runs 16 residues. The CDR3 is CASSGGQALAYNEQFF. CDR3 DNA: TGTGCCAGCAGCGGTGGACAGGCCCTTGCCTACAATGAGCAGTTCTTC. Variable domain in full (rest from reference TRBV7-2 and TRBJ2-1): GAGVSQSPSNKVTEKGKDVELRCDPISGHTALYWYRQSLGQGLEFLIYFQGNSAPDKSGLPSDRFSAERTGGSVSTLTIQRTQQEDSAVYLCASSGGQALAYNEQFFGPGTRLTVL.

The chain carries TRBV9 and TRBJ1-4; unclear D gene. Trimming removed 0 bases from V and 5 bases from J, with 11 bases in between. Per germline, CDR1 SGDLS and CDR2 YYNGEE. The CDR3 is made up of 15 amino acids. DNA of the CDR3: TGTGCCAGCAGCGTAGCGACACACACCAATGAAAAACTGTTTTTT. It yields the protein CASSVATHTNEKLFF.

The chain is built from TRBV7-9 and TRBJ1-2; unclear D gene. Germline V gene data show CDR1 as SEHNR and CDR2 as FQNEAQ (reference sequence). Deletions cut 4 bases from V and 0 bases from J, with 6 bases between. CDR3 length: 13 residues. CDR3 sequence reads: CASSSGPNYGYTF. The CDR3 DNA reads as TGTGCCAGCAGCTCCGGTCCTAACTATGGCTACACCTTC. The entire variable domain, with the rest obtained from reference TRBV7-9 and TRBJ1-2, is as follows: DTGVSQNPRHKITKRGQNVTFRCDPISEHNRLYWYRQTLGQGPEFLTYFQNEAQLEKSRLLSDRFSAERPKGSFSTLEIQRTEQGDSAMYLCASSSGPNYGYTFGSGTRLTVV.

The gene calls are TRBV5-1 and TRBJ2-3, with no clear D. Germline V lookup: CDR1 SGHRS, CDR2 YFSETQ. This CDR3 contains 14 residues. Trimming took 3 bases from V and 1 from J, leaving 9 bases between them. The CDR3, as DNA: TGCGCCAGCAGCTATCAGGTCGGCACAGATACGCAGTATTTT. It codes for CASSYQVGTDTQYF.

Only one count was recorded for this clone. CDR3 sequence: CASSLAAPGQGNTIYF. CDR3 bases: TGCGCCAGCAGCTTGGCCGCACCGGGACAGGGAAACACCATATATTTT. The chain links TRBV5-1 to TRBJ1-3; 7 bases line up with TRBD1. Trimming at V came to 0 bases and at J to 4 bases, leaving 7 bases not matched to a gene. Germline V gene sequence: CDR1 SGHRS, CDR2 YFSETQ. The CDR3 runs 16 residues.

The genes are TRBV6-6 and TRBJ2-7; D is uncertain. The ends were cut back, 0 bases at V and 3 bases at J, with 12 bases in the middle. The CDR3 has 15 residues. Germline values: CDR1 MNHNY, CDR2 SVGAGI (reference sequence). The CDR3 DNA sequence: TGTGCCAGCAGTTACTCGGCATTCGTCCTCTACGAGCAGTACTTC. This codes for CASSYSAFVLYEQYF.

The gene calls are TRBV29-1 and TRBJ2-2, with TRBD1 matching 9 bases. CDR1 is SQVTM, CDR2 ANQGSEA, per germline. The CDR3 covers 13 residues. V trimming: 5 bases; J trimming: 7 bases; junction bases outside the gene matches: 5. The DNA of the CDR3 is TGCAGCGTTCTACAGGGGGCAGGCGGGGAGCTGTTTTTT. Amino acid sequence: CSVLQGAGGELFF.

The rearrangement joins TRBV7-2 to TRBJ2-7; 8 nucleotides agree with TRBD1. Germline loops: CDR1 SGHTA, CDR2 FQGNSA. The CDR3 sequence is 16 residues long. Germline trimming cut 1 base from V and 2 bases from J; bases unmatched to any gene: 7. In DNA, the CDR3 is TGTGCCAGCAGCTTAGGCCGGGACAGGATAACCTACGAGCAGTACTTC. Protein: CASSLGRDRITYEQYF.

The chain links TRBV6-5 to TRBJ1-2; maybe TRBD1 (6 bases). The CDR3 runs to 16 residues. V lost 2 bases to trimming and J lost 0 bases, with 13 bases between them. The germline gives CDR1 MNHEY, CDR2 SVGAGI. The CDR3 loop reads CASSYRTEKANYGYTF. As DNA, the CDR3 is TGTGCCAGCAGTTACAGGACAGAGAAAGCTAACTATGGCTACACCTTC.

The chain links TRBV7-2 to TRBJ2-7; no firm D call. In germline, CDR1 is SGHTA, CDR2 FQGNSA. V dropped 2 bases and J dropped 4 bases, with 12 bases sitting between them. The CDR3 contains 14 residues. The CDR3, as DNA: TGTGCCAGCAGCTTAATGTACAGTTCATACGAGCAGTACTTC. Its translation is CASSLMYSSYEQYF.